The 3 T cell receptor beta chains reported below all come from one sample, sequenced in a study of graft-versus-host responses after intestinal transplantation. Sequencing used immunoSEQ multiplex PCR; TCRdb keeps in-frame clones, though not all of them. The sample lists approximately 130,000 clones, roughly nine tenths occurring once. These receptors are not linked to any known antigen. The sample consisted of unstimulated CD4+ T cells sorted from spleen or lymph node cells, taken before intestinal transplant. The receptors were gathered from a human donor who received an intestinal transplant.

The chain couples TRBV11-2 to TRBJ1-4; 8 bases are a match to TRBD1. V lost 2 bases, J lost 6 bases, and 8 bases stayed unmatched. The V gene's germline CDR1 is SGHAT and CDR2 FQNNGV. This CDR3 has 16 residues. CDR3 amino acids: CASSLKLWTGYEKLFF. In DNA form, the CDR3 reads TGTGCCAGCAGCTTAAAGTTATGGACAGGGTATGAAAAACTGTTTTTT.

V usage is TRBV5-4 and J usage is TRBJ2-3; 8 bases map to TRBD2. The CDR3 totals 15 residues. The germline CDR1 and CDR2 sequences are SGHNT and YYREEE (reference sequence). The J segment lost 2 bases and the V segment lost 2 bases, leaving 4 bases of the junction unmatched. The DNA of the CDR3 is TGTGCCAGCAGCTTCCCGGGGGGGATCACAGATACGCAGTATTTT. As protein: CASSFPGGITDTQYF.

V gene TRBV6-5 combines with J gene TRBJ2-5; D not certain. The CDR3 consists of 13 residues. V shed 2 bases and J shed 0 bases, with 4 bases lying between them. Germline V lookup: CDR1 MNHEY, CDR2 SVGAGI. The CDR3, as DNA: TGTGCCAGCAGTTACGGATACCAAGAGACCCAGTACTTC. Encoded protein: CASSYGYQETQYF.